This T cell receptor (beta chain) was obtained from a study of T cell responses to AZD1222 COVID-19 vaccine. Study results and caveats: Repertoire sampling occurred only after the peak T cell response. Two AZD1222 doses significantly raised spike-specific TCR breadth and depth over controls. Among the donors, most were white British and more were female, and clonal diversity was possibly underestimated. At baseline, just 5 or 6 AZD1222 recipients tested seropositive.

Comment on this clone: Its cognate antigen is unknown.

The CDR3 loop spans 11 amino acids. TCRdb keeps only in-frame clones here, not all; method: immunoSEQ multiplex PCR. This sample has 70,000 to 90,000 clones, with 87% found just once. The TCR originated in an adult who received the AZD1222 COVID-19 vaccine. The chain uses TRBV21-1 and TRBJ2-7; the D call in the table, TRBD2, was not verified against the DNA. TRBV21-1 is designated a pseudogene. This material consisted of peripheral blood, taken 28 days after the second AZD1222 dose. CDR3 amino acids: CASSKCPEEYF. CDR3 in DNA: TGTGCCAGCAGCAAATGTCCCGAGGAGTACTTC.